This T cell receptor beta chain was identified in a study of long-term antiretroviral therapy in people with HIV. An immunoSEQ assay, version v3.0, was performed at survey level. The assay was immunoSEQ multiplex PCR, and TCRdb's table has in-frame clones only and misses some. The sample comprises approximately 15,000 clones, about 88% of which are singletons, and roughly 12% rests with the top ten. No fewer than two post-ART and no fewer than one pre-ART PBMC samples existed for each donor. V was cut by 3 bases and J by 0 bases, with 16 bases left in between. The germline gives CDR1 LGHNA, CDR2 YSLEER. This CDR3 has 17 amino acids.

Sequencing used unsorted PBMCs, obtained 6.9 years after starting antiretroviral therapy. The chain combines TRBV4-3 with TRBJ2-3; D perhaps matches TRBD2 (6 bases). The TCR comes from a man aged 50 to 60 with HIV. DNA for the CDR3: TGCGCCAGCAGCCAGTCTCGGAACGGGAGAAGCACAGATACGCAGTATTTT. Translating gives CASSQSRNGRSTDTQYF.